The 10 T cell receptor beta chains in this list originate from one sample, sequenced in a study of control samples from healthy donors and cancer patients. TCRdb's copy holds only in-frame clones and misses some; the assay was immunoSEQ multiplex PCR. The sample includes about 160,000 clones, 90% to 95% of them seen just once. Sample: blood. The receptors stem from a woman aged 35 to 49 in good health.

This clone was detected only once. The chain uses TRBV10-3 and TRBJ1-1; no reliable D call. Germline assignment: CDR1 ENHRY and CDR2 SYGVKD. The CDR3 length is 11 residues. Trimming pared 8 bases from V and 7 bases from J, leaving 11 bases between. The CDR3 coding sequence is TGTGCCATCGCTTCCGAACTTGAAGCTTTCTTT. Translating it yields CAIASELEAFF.

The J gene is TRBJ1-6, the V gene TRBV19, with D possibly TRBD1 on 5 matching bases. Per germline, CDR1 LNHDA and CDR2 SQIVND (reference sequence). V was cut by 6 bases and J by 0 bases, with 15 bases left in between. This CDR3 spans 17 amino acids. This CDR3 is CASSPRQPPSYNSPLHF. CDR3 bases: TGTGCCAGTAGCCCTAGACAGCCTCCCTCCTATAATTCACCCCTCCACTTT.

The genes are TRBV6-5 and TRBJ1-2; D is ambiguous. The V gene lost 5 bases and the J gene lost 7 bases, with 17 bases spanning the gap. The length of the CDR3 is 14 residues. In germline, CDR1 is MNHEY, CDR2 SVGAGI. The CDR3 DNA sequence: TGTGCCAGCAGTCTCCGGACCGGGGAAAGTGGCTACACCTTC. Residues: CASSLRTGESGYTF.

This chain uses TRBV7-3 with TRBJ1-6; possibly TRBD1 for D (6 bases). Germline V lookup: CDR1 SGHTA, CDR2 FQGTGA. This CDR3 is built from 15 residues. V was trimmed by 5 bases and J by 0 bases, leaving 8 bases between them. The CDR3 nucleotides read TGTGCCAGCAGCCAGACAGGCTCCTATAATTCACCCCTCCACTTT. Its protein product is CASSQTGSYNSPLHF.

The CDR3 region is CASLQGSYNEQFF. CDR3 DNA sequence: TGTGCCAGCTTACAGGGATCCTACAATGAGCAGTTCTTC. The chain links TRBV6-6 to TRBJ2-1; a weak D match, TRBD1 (6 bases). This CDR3 has 13 amino acids. Germline lookup yields CDR1 MNHNY and CDR2 SVGAGI (reference sequence). V was pared by 8 bases and J by 1 base, with 9 bases between.

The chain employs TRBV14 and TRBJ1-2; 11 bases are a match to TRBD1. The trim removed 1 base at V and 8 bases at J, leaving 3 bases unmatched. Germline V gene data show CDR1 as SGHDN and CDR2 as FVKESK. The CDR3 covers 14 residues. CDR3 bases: TGTGCCAGCAGCCAAGTGGACAGGGGGCGCGGCTACACCTTC. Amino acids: CASSQVDRGRGYTF. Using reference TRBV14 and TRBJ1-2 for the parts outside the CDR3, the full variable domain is EAGVTQFPSHSVIEKGQTVTLRCDPISGHDNLYWYRRVMGKEIKFLLHFVKESKQDESGMPNNRFLAERTGGTYSTLKVQPAELEDSGVYFCASSQVDRGRGYTFGSGTRLTVV.

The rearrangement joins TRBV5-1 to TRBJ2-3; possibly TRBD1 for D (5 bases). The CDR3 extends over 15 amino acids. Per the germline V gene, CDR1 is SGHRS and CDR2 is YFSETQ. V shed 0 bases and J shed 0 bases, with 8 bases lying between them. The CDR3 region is CASSLEGRSTDTQYF. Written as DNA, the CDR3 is TGCGCCAGCAGCTTGGAGGGGCGGAGCACAGATACGCAGTATTTT.

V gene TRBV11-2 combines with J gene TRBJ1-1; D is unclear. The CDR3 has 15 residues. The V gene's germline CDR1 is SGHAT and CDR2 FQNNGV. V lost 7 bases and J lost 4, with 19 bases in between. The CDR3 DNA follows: TGTGCCAGCACCTTGTGGGCCCCTCGGCGCACTGAAGCTTTCTTT. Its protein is CASTLWAPRRTEAFF. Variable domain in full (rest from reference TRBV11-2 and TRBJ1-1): EAGVAQSPRYKIIEKRQSVAFWCNPISGHATLYWYQQILGQGPKLLIQFQNNGVVDDSQLPKDRFSAERLKGVDSTLKIQPAKLEDSAVYLCASTLWAPRRTEAFFGQGTRLTVV.

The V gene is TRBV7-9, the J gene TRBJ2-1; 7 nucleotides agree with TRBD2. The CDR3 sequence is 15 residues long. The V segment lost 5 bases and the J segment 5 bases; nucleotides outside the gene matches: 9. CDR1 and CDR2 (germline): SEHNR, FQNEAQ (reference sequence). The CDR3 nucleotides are TGTGCCAGCAGCCTCCCCGGACGGGGGGACAATGAGCAGTTCTTC. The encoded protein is CASSLPGRGDNEQFF.

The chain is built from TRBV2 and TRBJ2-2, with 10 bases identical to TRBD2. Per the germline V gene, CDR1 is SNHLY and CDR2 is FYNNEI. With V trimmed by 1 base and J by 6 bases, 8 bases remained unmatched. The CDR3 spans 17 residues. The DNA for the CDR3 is TGTGCCAGCAGTGAAGGAGCGGGAGGGCTGGGGGCCGGGGAGCTGTTTTTT. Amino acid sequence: CASSEGAGGLGAGELFF.